The rows below give T cell receptor beta chains drawn from one sample of a study of T cells in Graves' hyperthyroidism and ophthalmopathy. TCRdb called the multiplex PCR reads again in MiXCR, with one record for every CDR3 protein. Altogether some 740,000 distinct CDR3 sequences are present, 14% being singletons, with the ten largest covering more than 8.5%. Sequenced: blood. These receptors were taken from a young woman with Graves' hyperthyroidism. Each CDR3 is given with its conserved first and last residue. D genes are given only for firm matches.

v_call	j_call	d_call	cdr3_aa
TRBV7-9	TRBJ2-7	TRBD1	CASSFDLGQGLYEQYF
TRBV7-2	TRBJ2-3	-	CASSWGIDTDTQYF
TRBV13	TRBJ2-2	TRBD2	CASSYGLAGGSVGELFF
TRBV20-1	TRBJ2-7	-	CSASSGPAGQYF
TRBV25-1	TRBJ2-2	-	CASSNPPRSNTGELFF
TRBV6-1	TRBJ2-7	TRBD2	CASSEWTSGRFRAYEQYF
TRBV12-3/TRBV12-4	TRBJ2-7	-	CASRRVGTYEQYF
TRBV12-3/TRBV12-4	TRBJ2-2	-	CASRVGGYGTGELFF
TRBV4-1	TRBJ1-1	-	CASSPTVYNTEAFF
TRBV6-6	TRBJ1-1	-	CASSYSRGRVNTEAFF
TRBV5-1	TRBJ2-5	TRBD1	CASSLARTGEETQYF
TRBV10-2	TRBJ2-1	-	CASSESPSFF
TRBV10-2	TRBJ2-2	-	CASSERGQNTGELFF
TRBV5-1	TRBJ2-1	TRBD2	CASSLAAGGPGEQFF
TRBV5-1	TRBJ2-5	TRBD2	CASSPETSGRGETQYF
TRBV12-3/TRBV12-4	TRBJ1-4	TRBD1	CASSWGQVLNEKLFF
TRBV3-1	TRBJ1-4	-	CASSHTTGPEKLFF
TRBV20-1	TRBJ2-2	-	CGARKGAGELFF
TRBV7-2	TRBJ2-5	TRBD1	CASSSDRGETQYF
TRBV6-2/TRBV6-3	TRBJ1-5	-	CASSRAGTLNQPQHF
TRBV2	TRBJ2-7	-	CASIGDYEQYF
TRBV27	TRBJ2-2	TRBD1	CASSLMTGAGGELFF
TRBV12-3/TRBV12-4	TRBJ2-2	-	CASTGGLTGELFF
TRBV7-9	TRBJ2-5	-	CASSLGVVERETQYF
TRBV20-1	TRBJ2-7	TRBD1	CSASGGQSYEQYF
TRBV30	TRBJ2-3	-	CAWSRDPGTDTQYF
TRBV5-8	TRBJ2-3	-	CASSPTVNTDTQYF
TRBV6-1	TRBJ2-7	-	CASSPRPSALNEQYF
TRBV14	TRBJ1-4	-	CASSSREKLFF
TRBV11-3	TRBJ2-2	TRBD2	CASSPAPGGPGTGELFF
TRBV20-1	TRBJ2-5	-	CSARPAGETQYF
TRBV3-1	TRBJ2-1	-	CASSQDGGRWRDYNEQFF
TRBV28	TRBJ1-2	-	CASSLNLHGYTF
TRBV3-1	TRBJ2-7	-	CASSYSAPTSTFHYYEQYF
TRBV28	TRBJ2-2	TRBD2	CASTPFSGRATGELFF
TRBV30	TRBJ2-7	TRBD1	CAWSSLPTGAGEQYF